One T cell receptor beta chain is described in this entry. This sample was taken from a study of T cells in Graves' hyperthyroidism and ophthalmopathy. Study details: Peripheral blood was secured at the point of initial diagnosis, before any treatment.

This CDR3 has 13 residues. Germline values: CDR1 DFQATT, CDR2 SNEGSKA (reference sequence). The V end was cut by 6 bases, the J end by 6 bases, with 12 bases between. TCR beta CDR3 sequences were amplified from RNA transcripts. In the first-round RT-PCR of the TCR CDR3, the HTBI primer set was used. MiXCR was run by TCRdb on the multiplex PCR reads, yielding one entry per CDR3 protein. Found here are around 300,000 distinct CDR3 sequences, roughly 22% of them singletons; the top ten hold roughly 60%. Each person with ophthalmopathy scored at least 3 on the Clinical Activity Score, reached NOSPECS grade 4 or higher, and had been ill under 3 months.

Sequencing used blood. The clonotype was recovered from a young man with Graves' ophthalmopathy. The rearrangement joins TRBV20-1 to TRBJ1-6, with D uncertain. In DNA, the CDR3 is TGCAGTGCAGCGGGTCCTATTAATTCACCCCTCCACTTT. Translation: CSAAGPINSPLHF.